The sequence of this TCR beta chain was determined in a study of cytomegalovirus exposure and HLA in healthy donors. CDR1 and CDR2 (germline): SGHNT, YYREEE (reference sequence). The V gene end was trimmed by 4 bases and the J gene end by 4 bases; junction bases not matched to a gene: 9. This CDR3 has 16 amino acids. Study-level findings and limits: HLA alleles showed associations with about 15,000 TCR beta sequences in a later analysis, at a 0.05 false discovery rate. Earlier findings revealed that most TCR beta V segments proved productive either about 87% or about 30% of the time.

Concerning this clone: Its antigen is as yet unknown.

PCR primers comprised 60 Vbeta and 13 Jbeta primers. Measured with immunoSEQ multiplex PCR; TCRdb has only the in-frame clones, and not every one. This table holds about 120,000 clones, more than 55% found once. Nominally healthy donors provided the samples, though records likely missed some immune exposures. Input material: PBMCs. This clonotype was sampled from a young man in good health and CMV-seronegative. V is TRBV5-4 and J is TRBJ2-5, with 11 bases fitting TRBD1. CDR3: CASSPTPGTGGETQYF. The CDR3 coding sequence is TGTGCCAGCAGCCCAACACCCGGGACAGGGGGAGAGACCCAGTACTTC.